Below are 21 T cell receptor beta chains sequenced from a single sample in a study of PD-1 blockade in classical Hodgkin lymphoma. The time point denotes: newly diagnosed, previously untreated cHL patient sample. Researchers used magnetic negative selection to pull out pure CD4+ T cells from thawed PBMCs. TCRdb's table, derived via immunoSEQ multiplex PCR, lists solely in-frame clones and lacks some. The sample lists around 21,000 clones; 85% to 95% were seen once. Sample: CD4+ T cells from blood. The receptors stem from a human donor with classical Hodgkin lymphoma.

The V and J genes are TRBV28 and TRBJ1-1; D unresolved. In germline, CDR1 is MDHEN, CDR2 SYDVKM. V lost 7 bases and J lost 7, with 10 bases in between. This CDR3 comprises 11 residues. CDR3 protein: CASTYQGEAFF. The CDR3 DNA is TGTGCCAGCACCTACCAAGGTGAAGCTTTCTTT. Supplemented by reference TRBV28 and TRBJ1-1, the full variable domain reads DVKVTQSSRYLVKRTGEKVFLECVQDMDHENMFWYRQDPGLGLRLIYFSYDVKMKEKGDIPEGYSVSREKKERFSLILESASTNQTSMYLCASTYQGEAFFGQGTRLTVV.

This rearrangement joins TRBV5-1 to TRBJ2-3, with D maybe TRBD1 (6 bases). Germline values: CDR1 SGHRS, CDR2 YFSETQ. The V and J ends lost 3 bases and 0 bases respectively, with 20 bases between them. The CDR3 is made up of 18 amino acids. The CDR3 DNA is TGCGCCAGCAGCTCAAACCTACAGGGACCTACAAGCACAGATACGCAGTATTTT. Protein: CASSSNLQGPTSTDTQYF.

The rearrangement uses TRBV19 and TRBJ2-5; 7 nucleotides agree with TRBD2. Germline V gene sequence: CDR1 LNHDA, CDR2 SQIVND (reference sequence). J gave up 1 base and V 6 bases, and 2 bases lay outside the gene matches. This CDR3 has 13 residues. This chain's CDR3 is CASSGEGQETQYF. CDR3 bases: TGTGCCAGTAGCGGGGAGGGCCAAGAGACCCAGTACTTC.

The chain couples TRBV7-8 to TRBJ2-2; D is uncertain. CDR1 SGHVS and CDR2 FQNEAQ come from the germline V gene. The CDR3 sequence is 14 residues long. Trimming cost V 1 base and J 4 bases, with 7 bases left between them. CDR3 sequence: CASSLVPGTGELFF. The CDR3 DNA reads TGTGCCAGCAGCTTAGTTCCGGGCACCGGGGAGCTGTTTTTT.

CDR3 sequence reads: CASHPGTWGYTF. CDR3 in DNA: TGTGCCAGCCATCCAGGGACATGGGGCTACACCTTC. This chain connects TRBV6-6 to TRBJ1-2; D is possibly TRBD1 (6 bases). V shed 8 bases and J shed 8 bases, with 15 bases lying between them. Germline V lookup: CDR1 MNHNY, CDR2 SVGAGI (reference sequence). The CDR3 loop spans 12 amino acids.

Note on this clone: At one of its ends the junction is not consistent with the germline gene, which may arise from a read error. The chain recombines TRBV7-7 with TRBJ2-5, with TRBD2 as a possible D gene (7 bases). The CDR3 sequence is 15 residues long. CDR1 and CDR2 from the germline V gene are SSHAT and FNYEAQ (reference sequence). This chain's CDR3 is CASSLASGQGETQYF. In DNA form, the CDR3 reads TGTGCTAGCAGCTTAGCTAGCGGCCAGGGGGAGACCCAGTACTTC.

CDR3 loop: CAWSVRVNEKLFF. CDR3 DNA sequence: TGTGCCTGGAGTGTACGAGTGAATGAAAAACTGTTTTTT. The rearrangement joins TRBV30 to TRBJ1-4; D is ambiguous. Germline V CDR1 and CDR2: GTSNPN, SVGIG (reference sequence). This CDR3 has 13 amino acids. V dropped 0 bases and J dropped 5 bases, with 7 bases sitting between them.

CDR3 DNA: TGTGCCAGCAGCCGGGTTACGGGTGAAAAACTGTTTTTT. This sequence encodes CASSRVTGEKLFF. V usage is TRBV7-6 and J usage is TRBJ1-4; D remains unclear. V lost 5 bases, J lost 7 bases, and 11 bases lay in between. Germline V lookup: CDR1 SGHVS, CDR2 FNYEAQ. This CDR3 is built from 13 residues.

The CDR3 coding sequence is TGTGCCATCAGCGGGACTAGCCCGAACACCGGGGAGCTGTTTTTT. Its translation: CAISGTSPNTGELFF. The chain couples TRBV10-3 to TRBJ2-2, with 9 bases that match TRBD2. Per germline, CDR1 ENHRY and CDR2 SYGVKD. The V gene end was trimmed by 6 bases and the J gene end by 0 bases; junction bases not matched to a gene: 2. This CDR3 has 15 amino acids.

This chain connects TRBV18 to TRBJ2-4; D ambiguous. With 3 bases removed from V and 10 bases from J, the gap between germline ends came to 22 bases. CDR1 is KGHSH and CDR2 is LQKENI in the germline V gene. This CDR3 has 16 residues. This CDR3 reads CASSPDGLGNLGIQYF. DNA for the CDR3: TGTGCCAGCTCACCGGACGGGTTGGGAAACTTGGGGATTCAGTACTTC. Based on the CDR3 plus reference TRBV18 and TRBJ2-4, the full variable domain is NAGVMQNPRHLVRRRGQEARLRCSPMKGHSHVYWYRQLPEEGLKFMVYLQKENIIDESGMPKERFSAEFPKEGPSILRIQQVVRGDSAAYFCASSPDGLGNLGIQYFGAGTRLSVL.

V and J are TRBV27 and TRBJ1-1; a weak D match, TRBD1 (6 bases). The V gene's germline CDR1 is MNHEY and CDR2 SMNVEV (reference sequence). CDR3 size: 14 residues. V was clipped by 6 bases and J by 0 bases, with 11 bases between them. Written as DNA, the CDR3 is TGTGCCAGCAGGTCACAGGGCATGAACACTGAAGCTTTCTTT. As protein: CASRSQGMNTEAFF.

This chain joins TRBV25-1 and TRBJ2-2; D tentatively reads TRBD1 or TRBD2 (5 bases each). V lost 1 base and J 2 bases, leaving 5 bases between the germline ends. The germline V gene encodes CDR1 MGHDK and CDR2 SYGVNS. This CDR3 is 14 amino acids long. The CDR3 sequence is CASSEWDNTGELFF. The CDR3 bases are TGTGCCAGCAGTGAATGGGACAACACCGGGGAGCTGTTTTTT.

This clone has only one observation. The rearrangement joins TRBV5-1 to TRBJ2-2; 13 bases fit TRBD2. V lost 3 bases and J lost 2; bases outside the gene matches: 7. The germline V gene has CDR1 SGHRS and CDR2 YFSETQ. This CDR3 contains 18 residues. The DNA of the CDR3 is TGCGCCAGCAGCTCCAGGACTAGCGGGAGTGGTAACACCGGGGAGCTGTTTTTT. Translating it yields CASSSRTSGSGNTGELFF.

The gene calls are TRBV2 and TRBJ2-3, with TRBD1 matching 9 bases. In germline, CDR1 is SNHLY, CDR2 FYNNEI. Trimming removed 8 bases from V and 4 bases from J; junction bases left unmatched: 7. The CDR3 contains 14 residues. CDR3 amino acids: CASSRDRAPDTQYF. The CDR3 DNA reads TGTGCCAGCTCCCGGGACAGGGCGCCAGATACGCAGTATTTT.

The chain's CDR3 is CASSIGGPPIQALHF. In DNA, the CDR3 is TGTGCCAGTAGTATAGGGGGACCGCCTATTCAGGCCCTCCACTTT. The rearrangement links TRBV19 to TRBJ1-6; tentatively, D is TRBD1 (5 bases). The CDR3 is 15 amino acids. The V gene lost 1 base and the J gene lost 14 bases, with 18 bases spanning the gap. The germline V gene encodes CDR1 LNHDA and CDR2 SQIVND (reference sequence).

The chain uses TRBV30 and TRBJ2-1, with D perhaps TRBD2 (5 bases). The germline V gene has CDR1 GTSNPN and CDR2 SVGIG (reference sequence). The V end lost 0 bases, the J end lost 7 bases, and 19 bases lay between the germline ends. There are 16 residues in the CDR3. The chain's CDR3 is CAWSVPGSWRGNEQFF. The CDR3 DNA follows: TGTGCCTGGAGTGTACCGGGCTCCTGGCGAGGGAATGAGCAGTTCTTC.

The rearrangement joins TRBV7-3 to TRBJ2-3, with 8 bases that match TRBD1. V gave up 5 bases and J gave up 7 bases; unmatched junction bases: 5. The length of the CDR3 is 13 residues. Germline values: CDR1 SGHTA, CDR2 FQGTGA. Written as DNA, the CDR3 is TGTGCCAGCAGCCCACTCAGGGGGCATACGCAGTATTTT. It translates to CASSPLRGHTQYF.

The CDR3: CASSEGRQETQYF. The CDR3, as DNA: TGTGCCAGCAGTGAAGGGCGGCAAGAGACCCAGTACTTC. The chain employs TRBV2 and TRBJ2-5, with no clear D. The V and J ends lost 1 base and 2 bases respectively, with 5 bases between them. Germline assignment: CDR1 SNHLY and CDR2 FYNNEI. The CDR3 length is 13 residues.

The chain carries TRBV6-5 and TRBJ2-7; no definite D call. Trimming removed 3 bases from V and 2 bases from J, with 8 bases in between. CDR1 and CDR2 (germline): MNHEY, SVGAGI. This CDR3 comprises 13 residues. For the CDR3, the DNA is TGTGCCAGCAGTTATCGTCAAACCTACGAGCAGTACTTC. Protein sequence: CASSYRQTYEQYF.

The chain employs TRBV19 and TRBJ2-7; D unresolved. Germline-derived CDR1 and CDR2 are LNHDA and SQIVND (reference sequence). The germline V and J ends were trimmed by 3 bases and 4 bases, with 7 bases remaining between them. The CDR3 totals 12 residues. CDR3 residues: CASSIDGYEQYF. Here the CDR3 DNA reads TGTGCCAGTAGTATCGACGGGTACGAGCAGTACTTC.

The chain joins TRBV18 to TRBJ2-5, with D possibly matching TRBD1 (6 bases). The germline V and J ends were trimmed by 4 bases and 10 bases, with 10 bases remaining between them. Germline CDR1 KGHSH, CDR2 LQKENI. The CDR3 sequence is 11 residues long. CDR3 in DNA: TGTGCCAGCTCACTCAAAGGGGGCCAGTACTTC. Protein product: CASSLKGGQYF.